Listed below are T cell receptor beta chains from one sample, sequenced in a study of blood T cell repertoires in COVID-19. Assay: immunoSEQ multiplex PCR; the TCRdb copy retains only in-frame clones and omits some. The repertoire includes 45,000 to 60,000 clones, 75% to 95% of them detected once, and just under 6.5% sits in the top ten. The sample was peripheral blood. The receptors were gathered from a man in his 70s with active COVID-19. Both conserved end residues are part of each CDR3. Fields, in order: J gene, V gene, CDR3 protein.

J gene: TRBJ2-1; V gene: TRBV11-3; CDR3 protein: CASSLDPGTYNEQFF
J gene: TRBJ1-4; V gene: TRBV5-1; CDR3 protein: CASSPGAANEKLFF
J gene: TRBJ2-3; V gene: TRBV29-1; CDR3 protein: CSEGGTSGFGADTQYF
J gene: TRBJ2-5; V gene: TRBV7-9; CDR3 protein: CASISDLGVETQYF
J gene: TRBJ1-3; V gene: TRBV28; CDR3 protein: CASSQGLQSGNTIYF
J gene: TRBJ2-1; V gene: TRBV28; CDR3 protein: CASSRRLAGGQNEQFF
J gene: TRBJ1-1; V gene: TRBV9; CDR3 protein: CASSPTGGSHTEAFF
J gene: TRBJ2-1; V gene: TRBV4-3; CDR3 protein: CASSQGRGTGSYNEQFF
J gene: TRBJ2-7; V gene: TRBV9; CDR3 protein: CASSVGTAGSSYEQYF
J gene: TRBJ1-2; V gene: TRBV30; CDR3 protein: CAWDPGQKSNYGYTF
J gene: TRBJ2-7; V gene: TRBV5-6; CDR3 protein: CASSLARDMNYEQYF
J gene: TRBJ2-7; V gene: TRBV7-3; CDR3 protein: CASRVEPYEQYF
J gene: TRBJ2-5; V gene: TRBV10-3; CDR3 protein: CATRTSGGPQETQYF
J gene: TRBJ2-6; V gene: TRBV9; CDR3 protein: CASSQGLNSGANVLTF
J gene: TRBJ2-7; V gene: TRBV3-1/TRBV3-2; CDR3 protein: CASSQEADSYEQYF
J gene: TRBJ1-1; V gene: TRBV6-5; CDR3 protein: CASSSGQGIEAFF
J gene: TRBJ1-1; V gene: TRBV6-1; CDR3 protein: CASSSGQGSAEAFF
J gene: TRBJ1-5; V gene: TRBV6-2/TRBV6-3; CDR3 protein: CASSYSTGGAGPYSNQPQHF
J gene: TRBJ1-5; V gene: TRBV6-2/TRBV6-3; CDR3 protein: CASSGTGRQPQHF
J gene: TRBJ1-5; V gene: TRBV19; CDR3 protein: CASSILGVQGLVNQPQHF
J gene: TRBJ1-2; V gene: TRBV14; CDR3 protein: CASSQALGGQNGYTF
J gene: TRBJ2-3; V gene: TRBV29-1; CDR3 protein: CSVGDRDF
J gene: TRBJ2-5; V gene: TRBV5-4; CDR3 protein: CASSNTGQQETQYF
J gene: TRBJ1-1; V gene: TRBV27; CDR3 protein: CASSLSMGQGTEAFF
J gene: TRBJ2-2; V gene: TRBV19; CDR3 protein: CASSPRQGVDTGELFF
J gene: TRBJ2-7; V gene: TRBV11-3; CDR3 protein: CASSLDEGPSYEQYF
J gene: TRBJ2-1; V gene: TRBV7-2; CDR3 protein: CASSSLRGLAVRNEQFF
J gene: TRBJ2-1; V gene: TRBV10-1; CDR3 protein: CASSEGGAYNEQFF
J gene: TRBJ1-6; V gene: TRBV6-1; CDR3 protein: CASSGRTGGTHNSPLHF
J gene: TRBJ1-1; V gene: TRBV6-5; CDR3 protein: CASTRAEGGTEAFF
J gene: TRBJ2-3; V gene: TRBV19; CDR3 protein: CASSARTGVRTDTQYF
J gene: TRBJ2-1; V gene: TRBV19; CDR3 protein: CASKLAGGNNEQFF
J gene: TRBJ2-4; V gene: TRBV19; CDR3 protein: CASSIPPLAKNIQYF
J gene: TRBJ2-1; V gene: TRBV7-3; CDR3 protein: CASSSGQGRWNEQFF